Listed below are T cell receptor beta chains from one sample, sequenced in a study of neurological immune-mediated disorders. MiXCR, run by TCRdb on the 5' RACE reads, gives a single entry per CDR3 protein. The table has some 56,000 distinct CDR3 sequences, 3% to 4% seen once; the top ten hold 5% to 7%. Sequencing was carried out using PBMCs. The source of these receptors is a man in his 60s with multiple sclerosis. CDR3s include the opening cysteine and the closing phenylalanine or tryptophan. A D gene is named only where the DNA matches it firmly. The listing skips clone size in some rows; elsewhere it reads once, few, many or a size class.

TRBJ2-3	many	TRBV5-1	TRBD2	CASSPRTSGNTKDTQYF	TGCGCCAGCAGCCCAAGGACTAGCGGGAACACAAAAGATACGCAGTATTTT
TRBJ1-1	many	TRBV6-1	.	CASSEAAHTEAFF	TGTGCCAGCAGTGAAGCTGCCCACACTGAAGCTTTCTTT
TRBJ2-3	few	TRBV6-1	TRBD2	CATTKRGGADTQYF	TGTGCCACCACCAAACGGGGGGGGGCAGATACGCAGTATTTT
TRBJ1-1	.	TRBV29-1	.	CSVGYEEAFF	TGCAGCGTTGGGTACGAAGAAGCTTTCTTT
TRBJ1-1	many	TRBV3-1	TRBD1	CASSQATGGTEAFF	TGTGCCAGCAGCCAAGCTACAGGGGGCACTGAAGCTTTCTTT
TRBJ2-7	few	TRBV28	.	CASSPEGWRADYEQYF	TGTGCCAGCAGCCCGGAAGGGTGGCGGGCCGACTACGAGCAGTACTTC
TRBJ1-2	many	TRBV20-1	.	CSARVSYWSSGYTF	TGCAGTGCTAGAGTTTCCTATTGGAGTAGTGGCTACACCTTC
TRBJ2-3	many	TRBV20-1	TRBD2	CSASSSGGLHTDTQYF	TGCAGTGCTAGTTCTAGCGGGGGGCTCCACACAGATACGCAGTATTTT
TRBJ1-5	few	TRBV20-1	.	CSARDLRGTGNQPQHF	TGCAGTGCTAGAGATCTACGGGGGACGGGAAATCAGCCCCAGCATTTT
TRBJ2-3	few	TRBV12-3/TRBV12-4	.	CASSPVGASTDTQYF	TGTGCCAGCAGTCCCGTTGGGGCTAGCACAGATACGCAGTATTTT
TRBJ2-2	many	TRBV2	TRBD1	CASKTGPNTGELFF	TGTGCCAGCAAGACAGGGCCGAATACCGGGGAGCTGTTTTTT
TRBJ1-1	many	TRBV29-1	.	CSGGENTEAFF	TGCAGCGGGGGGGAAAACACTGAAGCTTTCTTT
TRBJ2-5	.	TRBV20-1	.	CSARARAFSETQYF	TGCAGTGCTAGAGCCCGAGCGTTTAGTGAGACCCAGTACTTC
TRBJ2-5	many	TRBV29-1	.	CSVRDGTETQYF	TGCAGCGTACGGGACGGTACCGAGACCCAGTACTTC
TRBJ2-1	many	TRBV5-1	TRBD2	CASSLSGGGGNEQFF	TGCGCCAGCAGCTTGAGCGGCGGGGGGGGGAATGAGCAGTTCTTC
TRBJ2-3	many	TRBV5-1	.	CASIQGERTDTQYF	TGCGCCAGCATACAGGGAGAGAGAACAGATACGCAGTATTTT
TRBJ1-1	.	TRBV5-6	.	CASRGLSSNTEAFF	TGTGCCAGCAGAGGACTCTCCTCGAACACTGAAGCTTTCTTT
TRBJ1-5	many	TRBV20-1	.	CSAIRGATTNQPQHF	TGCAGTGCTATCAGGGGCGCTACCACCAATCAGCCCCAGCATTTT
TRBJ2-2	many	TRBV15	.	CATSRDRGAGELFF	TGTGCCACCAGCAGAGATCGAGGAGCCGGGGAGCTGTTTTTT
TRBJ2-3	many	TRBV20-1	TRBD2	CSARDLARGGSSTDTQYF	TGCAGTGCTAGAGATCTGGCGCGGGGGGGAAGTAGCACAGATACGCAGTATTTT
TRBJ2-5	many	TRBV10-1	TRBD1	CASSEGTVQETQYF	TGCGCCAGCAGTGAGGGGACAGTCCAAGAGACCCAGTACTTC
TRBJ2-7	many	TRBV5-1	.	CASSLDRISYEQYF	TGCGCCAGCAGCTTGGATCGGATTTCCTACGAGCAGTACTTC
TRBJ1-1	many	TRBV4-1	.	CASSQGAGRAEAFF	TGCGCCAGCAGCCAAGGAGCGGGGAGGGCTGAAGCTTTCTTT
TRBJ2-7	many	TRBV27	.	CASSLLGGLREQYF	TGTGCCAGCAGTCTTCTGGGGGGGCTGCGGGAGCAGTACTTC
TRBJ2-3	many	TRBV7-3	TRBD2	CASSFLGTSADTQYF	TGTGCCAGCAGCTTTTTGGGGACTAGCGCAGATACGCAGTATTTT
TRBJ1-6	.	TRBV25-1	.	CASSERGTNSPLHF	TGTGCCAGCAGTGAACGCGGCACCAATTCACCCCTACACTTT
TRBJ2-7	many	TRBV15	TRBD1	CATSTGTGSRDEQYF	TGTGCCACCAGCACTGGGACAGGGAGTAGGGACGAGCAGTACTTC
TRBJ2-1	many	TRBV4-2	.	CASSQDRRAAYNEQFF	TGTGCCAGCAGCCAAGATCGCAGGGCCGCCTACAATGAGCAGTTCTTC
TRBJ1-1	many	TRBV6-1	.	CASSDNSGGKAFF	TGTGCCAGCAGTGACAACTCTGGAGGAAAAGCTTTCTTT
TRBJ2-7	many	TRBV7-9	TRBD1	CASSLILTGGSYEQYF	TGTGCCAGCAGCTTAATATTGACAGGGGGATCCTACGAGCAGTACTTC
TRBJ2-3	few	TRBV5-4	.	CASSLFGRGTTDTQYF	TGTGCCAGCAGCTTGTTCGGCAGGGGAACCACAGATACGCAGTATTTT
TRBJ2-7	many	TRBV7-9	.	CASSSQGMYEQYF	TGTGCCAGCAGCTCACAGGGTATGTACGAGCAGTACTTC
TRBJ2-2	many	TRBV12-3/TRBV12-4	TRBD1	CASSGQGNTGELFF	TGTGCCAGCAGTGGACAGGGTAACACCGGGGAGCTGTTTTTT
TRBJ1-3	few	TRBV6-1	.	CASSRRGSSGNTIYF	TGTGCCAGCAGTAGACGTGGCAGTTCTGGAAACACCATATATTTT
TRBJ1-5	.	TRBV12-3/TRBV12-4	.	CASRSTGNQPQHF	TGTGCCAGCAGGTCGACAGGCAATCAGCCCCAGCATTTT
TRBJ2-3	many	TRBV12-3/TRBV12-4	TRBD2	CASSSTLGTSGRWGTDTQYF	TGTGCCAGCAGCTCCACCCTCGGGACTAGCGGGAGGTGGGGCACAGATACGCAGTATTTT
TRBJ1-6	many	TRBV20-1	.	CSAGPGRISPLHF	TGCAGTGCCGGGCCTGGACGAATATCACCCCTCCACTTT
TRBJ2-7	many	TRBV12-3/TRBV12-4	.	CASSLAGAGSGGSSYEQYF	TGTGCCAGCAGTTTAGCGGGGGCAGGGAGTGGCGGGAGCTCCTACGAGCAGTACTTC
TRBJ2-3	few	TRBV3-1	TRBD2	CASSQGTGGGSTDTQYF	TGTGCCAGCAGCCAAGGGACCGGCGGGGGAAGCACAGATACGCAGTATTTT
TRBJ1-2	medium-sized	TRBV20-1	TRBD1	CSAKEGTGGGSYSYGYTF	TGCAGTGCTAAGGAAGGGACAGGGGGCGGAAGTTACTCCTATGGCTACACCTTC
TRBJ2-7	many	TRBV5-1	.	CASSLETSYEQYF	TGCGCCAGCAGCTTGGAGACAAGTTACGAGCAGTACTTC
TRBJ1-1	many	TRBV20-1	.	CSAQTVNTEAFF	TGCAGTGCTCAGACAGTGAACACTGAAGCTTTCTTT
TRBJ2-2	many	TRBV28	.	CASSGTSEITGELFF	TGTGCCAGCAGCGGGACATCCGAGATCACCGGGGAGCTGTTTTTT